Below are 21 T cell receptor beta chains sequenced from a single sample in a study of shared clonotypes between healthy human individuals. The protocol was immunoSEQ multiplex PCR, while the TCRdb copy is restricted to in-frame clones and leaves out a portion. Of about 1.5 million clones in the sample, 95% to 99% were seen once. Sequencing used naive CD4+ T cells sorted from blood. Stated subset: CD45RA+ positively selected. The receptors originated from a man aged 30 to 45 in good health.

In nucleotides, the CDR3 is TGTGCCAGCACGGGCGGGGACACCGGGGAGCTGTTTTTT. Its protein product is CASTGGDTGELFF. The chain uses TRBV25-1 and TRBJ2-2; tentatively, D is TRBD2 (6 bases). Trimming took 7 bases from V and 3 from J, leaving 9 bases between them. Germline-derived CDR1 and CDR2 are MGHDK and SYGVNS. The CDR3 has 13 amino acids.

CDR3 sequence reads: CSVGGTPGQPQHF. In DNA form, the CDR3 reads TGCAGCGTGGGGGGGACACCGGGACAGCCCCAGCATTTT. This chain links TRBV29-1 with TRBJ1-5, with D possibly TRBD1 on 6 matching bases. CDR3 length: 13 residues. The germline CDR1 and CDR2 sequences are SQVTM and ANQGSEA. The ends were cut back, 6 bases at V and 7 bases at J, with 16 bases in the middle.

J is TRBJ2-7 and V is TRBV2, with 10 bases that match TRBD1. The V gene's germline CDR1 is SNHLY and CDR2 FYNNEI. J was trimmed by 3 bases and V by 6 bases; bases with no gene match: 5. CDR3 length: 14 amino acids. For the CDR3, the DNA is TGTGCCAGCAGGAGGGGGACAGGGGTCTACGAGCAGTACTTC. Translated, it gives CASRRGTGVYEQYF.

The chain recombines TRBV29-1 with TRBJ1-1; D gene ambiguous. This CDR3 spans 11 amino acids. Germline CDR1 SQVTM, CDR2 ANQGSEA. V shed 3 bases and J shed 0 bases, with 2 bases lying between them. CDR3 bases: TGCAGCGTTGATGTGAACACTGAAGCTTTCTTT. Protein: CSVDVNTEAFF.

The chain links TRBV28 to TRBJ2-5; TRBD1 matches 7 bases. The V gene's germline CDR1 is MDHEN and CDR2 SYDVKM. J was trimmed by 7 bases and V by 4 bases; bases with no gene match: 12. The CDR3 loop spans 15 amino acids. The CDR3 region is CASSYQIQGTATQYF. CDR3 DNA sequence: TGTGCCAGCAGTTATCAGATACAGGGGACCGCGACCCAGTACTTC.

The chain joins TRBV5-8 to TRBJ2-7, with 12 positions matching TRBD2. The germline V gene encodes CDR1 SGHTS and CDR2 YDEGEE. The CDR3 sequence is 16 residues long. Trimming removed 3 bases from V and 2 bases from J; junction bases left unmatched: 6. CDR3 amino acids: CASSSGLAGRAYEQYF. CDR3 sequence (DNA): TGTGCCAGCAGCTCGGGACTAGCGGGCCGAGCCTACGAGCAGTACTTC. Supplemented by reference TRBV5-8 and TRBJ2-7, the full variable domain reads EAGVTQSPTHLIKTRGQQATLRCSPISGHTSVYWYQQALGLGLQFLLWYDEGEERNRGNFPPRFSGRQFPNYSSELNVNALELEDSALYLCASSSGLAGRAYEQYFGPGTRLTVT.

Worth noting for this clone: In the same sample, other DNA sequences code for this CDR3. J is TRBJ1-1 and V is TRBV7-9, with D uncertain. The CDR3 is 12 residues long. V lost 5 bases and J lost 1, with 5 bases in between. CDR1 is SEHNR and CDR2 is FQNEAQ in the germline V gene (reference sequence). The CDR3 sequence: CASSPRNTEAFF. The CDR3 DNA follows: TGTGCCAGCAGCCCACGGAACACTGAAGCTTTCTTT.

This clone came up once. The CDR3, as DNA: TGTGCCAGCAGTACCTTGGGGACAAGCACAGATACGCAGTATTTT. Protein sequence: CASSTLGTSTDTQYF. This rearrangement joins TRBV6-6 to TRBJ2-3, with D possibly matching TRBD1 (6 bases). The CDR3 is made up of 15 amino acids. The ends were cut back, 5 bases at V and 0 bases at J, with 12 bases in the middle. CDR1 MNHNY and CDR2 SVGAGI come from the germline V gene (reference sequence).

The CDR3 protein is CASSLRDSPYEQYF. The DNA of the CDR3 is TGTGCCAGCAGTCTCCGGGACAGCCCCTACGAGCAGTACTTC. The rearrangement uses TRBV6-5 and TRBJ2-7; the match to TRBD1 covers 7 bases. The germline V gene encodes CDR1 MNHEY and CDR2 SVGAGI. The CDR3 has 14 residues. The ends lost 5 bases at V and 2 bases at J; junction bases unmatched: 6.

The rearrangement uses TRBV9 and TRBJ1-5; no firm D call. Germline-derived CDR1 and CDR2 are SGDLS and YYNGEE. The CDR3 is 15 amino acids. Deletions cut 4 bases from V and 0 bases from J, with 11 bases between. The CDR3 nucleotides are TGTGCCAGCAGCCCCAGCGATTATAGCAATCAGCCCCAGCATTTT. Translated, it gives CASSPSDYSNQPQHF. The whole variable domain, remainder taken from reference TRBV9 and TRBJ1-5, is DSGVTQTPKHLITATGQRVTLRCSPRSGDLSVYWYQQSLDQGLQFLIQYYNGEERAKGNILERFSAQQFPDLHSELNLSSLELGDSALYFCASSPSDYSNQPQHFGDGTRLSIL.

This chain uses TRBV5-1 with TRBJ2-1; D uncertain. The V gene lost 5 bases and the J gene lost 10 bases, with 13 bases spanning the gap. Looked up from germline, CDR1 is SGHRS and CDR2 is YFSETQ. CDR3 length: 12 residues. CDR3 nucleotides: TGCGCCAGCAGACGTCCTCTGGGCGAGCAGTTCTTC. Translated, it gives CASRRPLGEQFF.

This rearrangement joins TRBV27 to TRBJ2-2; possible D gene TRBD1, 6 bases. This CDR3 contains 18 residues. V was clipped by 6 bases and J by 1 base, with 21 bases between them. CDR1 MNHEY and CDR2 SMNVEV come from the germline V gene (reference sequence). The CDR3 protein is CASSLRGFVALNTGELFF. CDR3 in DNA: TGTGCCAGCAGCTTAAGGGGGTTTGTGGCCCTGAACACCGGGGAGCTGTTTTTT.

The chain is built from TRBV9 and TRBJ2-3; D not certain. CDR3 length equals 14 residues. CDR1 and CDR2 (germline): SGDLS, YYNGEE. Trimming pared 4 bases from V and 4 bases from J, leaving 13 bases between. CDR3 region: CASSSSAQSDTQYF. In DNA, the CDR3 is TGTGCCAGCAGCTCCTCAGCGCAATCAGATACGCAGTATTTT.

A word on this clone: This sample also contains other DNA sequences that code for the same CDR3. The rearrangement joins TRBV5-1 to TRBJ2-3; D unresolved. This CDR3 is 14 amino acids long. Germline assignment: CDR1 SGHRS and CDR2 YFSETQ. V shed 2 bases and J shed 1 base, with 8 bases lying between them. The CDR3 spells CASSLDTGTDTQYF. The CDR3 DNA is TGCGCCAGCAGCTTAGATACGGGCACAGATACGCAGTATTTT.

The DNA of the CDR3 is TGTGCCAGCAGCCAGTCACTTCCCGGGACGGGGAACACTGAAGCTTTCTTT. It translates to CASSQSLPGTGNTEAFF. V usage is TRBV14 and J usage is TRBJ1-1; tentatively, D is TRBD1 (5 bases). The CDR3 runs 17 residues. Trimming took off 3 bases at V and 1 base at J, with 18 bases between the two ends. Germline V lookup: CDR1 SGHDN, CDR2 FVKESK.

The chain combines TRBV4-2 with TRBJ2-1, with 10 bases fitting TRBD2. In germline, CDR1 is LGHNA, CDR2 YNFKEQ. The CDR3 spans 16 residues. With 4 bases clipped from V and 7 bases from J, the junction kept 10 bases outside the gene matches. The CDR3 bases are TGTGCCAGCAGCCGGACTAGCGGCCTTAGGGGGAATGAGCAGTTCTTC. This gives the protein CASSRTSGLRGNEQFF.

The chain joins TRBV19 to TRBJ1-3; maybe TRBD1 (5 bases). Trimming took off 3 bases at V and 4 bases at J, with 13 bases between the two ends. CDR1 is LNHDA and CDR2 is SQIVND in the germline V gene (reference sequence). This CDR3 has 15 amino acids. CDR3 DNA sequence: TGTGCCAGTAGTATCCTGAAGGGGATCGGAAACACCATATATTTT. It yields the protein CASSILKGIGNTIYF.

The chain couples TRBV11-2 to TRBJ2-1; 9 nucleotides agree with TRBD2. V lost 5 bases to trimming and J lost 7 bases; unmatched junction nucleotides: 15. Per the germline V gene, CDR1 is SGHAT and CDR2 is FQNNGV. The CDR3 totals 17 residues. The CDR3 is CASSHQPLAGVFNEQFF. The DNA for the CDR3 is TGTGCCAGCAGCCACCAACCATTAGCGGGAGTGTTTAATGAGCAGTTCTTC.

The chain employs TRBV7-3 and TRBJ2-6; tentatively, D is TRBD1 (5 bases). This CDR3 has 16 residues. The germline gives CDR1 SGHTA, CDR2 FQGTGA. Trimming left V 6 bases short and J 2 bases short, with 14 bases between. The CDR3 nucleotides read TGTGCCAGCAGTCTCCCTCAGGGCGCTGGGGCCAACGTCCTGACTTTC. Encoded protein: CASSLPQGAGANVLTF.

The chain couples TRBV11-2 to TRBJ1-2; TRBD1 matches at 8 bases. V lost 5 bases to trimming and J lost 7 bases; unmatched junction nucleotides: 6. CDR1 is SGHAT and CDR2 is FQNNGV in the germline V gene. The CDR3 is made up of 13 amino acids. The CDR3 region is CASSRDRFVGYTF. The CDR3 DNA reads TGTGCCAGCAGCCGGGACAGGTTTGTTGGCTACACCTTC.

This clone occurred a few times. This same CDR3 is encoded by further DNA sequences in the sample. The chain is built from TRBV5-6 and TRBJ2-7; D gene ambiguous. Trimming removed 4 bases from V and 0 bases from J, with 5 bases in between. CDR3 length: 12 residues. Germline V gene lookup returns CDR1 SGHDT and CDR2 YYEEEE. The CDR3 DNA reads as TGTGCCAGCAGCGCCAGCTCCTACGAGCAGTACTTC. It encodes CASSASSYEQYF.